This T cell receptor beta chain was identified in a study of T cells in Graves' hyperthyroidism and ophthalmopathy. General study results and limits: Among thyroid clonotypes expanded above 0.001, most also appeared in blood.

Participants, patients aged 18 to 65, had newly diagnosed hyperthyroidism with a duration under 2 months. Germline loops: CDR1 PRHDT, CDR2 FYEKMQ (reference sequence). This CDR3 comprises 15 residues. V lost 1 base and J 7 bases, leaving 17 bases between the germline ends. Researchers amplified the TCR beta CDR3 regions from RNA transcripts. Initially, a first-round RT-PCR of the TCR CDR3 employed the HTBI primer set. TCRdb re-called the multiplex PCR reads with MiXCR, one entry per CDR3 protein. Of around 600,000 distinct CDR3 sequences in the sample, less than 20% were seen once. This clonotype occurred many times. Antigen: not known.

The receptor was isolated from a woman in her 30s with Graves' hyperthyroidism. The sequenced sample consisted of blood. The chain links TRBV13 to TRBJ2-7; tentative D call: TRBD1 (7 bases). CDR3 in DNA: TGTGCCAGCAGCTTAGTCCAGGGGGGCCAGGGGGAGCAGTACTTC. Its translation is CASSLVQGGQGEQYF.